The 17 T cell receptor beta chains given below trace back to one sample, sequenced in a study of shared clonotypes between healthy human individuals. Profiled with immunoSEQ multiplex PCR; TCRdb holds only in-frame clones, not every one. The table includes about 1.1 million clones, roughly 80% detected once. Sequenced sample: memory CD4+ T cells from PBMCs. Subset of the sample: CD45RA-negative fraction. These receptor sequences come from a man younger than 35 in good health. Some clones in this sample may be carry-over from other donors' samples.

The chain couples TRBV6-1 to TRBJ2-7; perhaps D is TRBD1 or TRBD2 (5 bases each). The germline V gene has CDR1 MNHNS and CDR2 SASEGT. The CDR3 length is 16 residues. V lost 2 bases and J 0 bases, leaving 14 bases between the germline ends. CDR3 coding DNA: TGTGCCAGCAGTGAAAGGGGACCCCCGAGCTCCTACGAGCAGTACTTC. It is translated as CASSERGPPSSYEQYF.

The CDR3, as DNA: TGTGCCAGCAGCTTGGGAGGGGATGACGGCTACACCTTC. Amino acids: CASSLGGDDGYTF. The rearrangement links TRBV5-6 to TRBJ1-2; possible D gene TRBD1, 5 bases. Germline V gene sequence: CDR1 SGHDT, CDR2 YYEEEE. The CDR3 loop spans 13 amino acids. V gave up 0 bases and J gave up 8 bases, with 11 bases separating them.

V gene TRBV4-2 combines with J gene TRBJ2-1; D unresolved. This CDR3 has 14 residues. Germline CDR1 LGHNA, CDR2 YNFKEQ. The ends were cut back, 1 base at V and 6 bases at J, with 10 bases in the middle. CDR3 sequence reads: CASSQVGVSNEQFF. CDR3 nucleotide sequence: TGTGCCAGCAGCCAAGTTGGAGTTAGCAATGAGCAGTTCTTC.

The chain couples TRBV15 to TRBJ2-5, with no clear D. V lost 5 bases and J lost 5, with 9 bases in between. The CDR3 length is 12 residues. Germline-derived CDR1 and CDR2 are LNHNV and YYDKDF (reference sequence). The chain's CDR3 is CATSYHFETQYF. The CDR3 DNA reads as TGTGCCACCAGCTATCACTTTGAGACCCAGTACTTC.

The rearrangement uses TRBV10-1 and TRBJ2-3; D may be TRBD2 (6 bases). Germline V gene data show CDR1 as WNHNN and CDR2 as SYGVQD (reference sequence). The V end was cut by 10 bases, the J end by 2 bases, with 13 bases between. CDR3 length: 13 amino acids. The DNA for the CDR3 is TGCGCCACCCAGGGACTTGACACAGATACGCAGTATTTT. The encoded protein is CATQGLDTDTQYF.

Details on this clone: Given a much more abundant clone one base away, this may be a read error. This chain joins TRBV7-9 and TRBJ2-3, with D uncertain. CDR1 is SEHNR and CDR2 is FQNEAQ in the germline V gene (reference sequence). Trimming took 1 base from V and 2 from J, leaving 4 bases between them. This CDR3 is 13 amino acids long. The CDR3 DNA reads as TGTGCCAGCAGCTTAGAAGTCACAGATACGCAGTATTTT. It translates to CASSLEVTDTQYF. Full variable domain (rest looked up from reference TRBV7-9 and TRBJ2-3): DTGVSQNPRHKITKRGQNVTFRCDPISEHNRLYWYRQTLGQGPEFLTYFQNEAQLEKSRLLSDRFSAERPKGSFSTLEIQRTEQGDSAMYLCASSLEVTDTQYFGPGTRLTVL.

This chain uses TRBV11-3 with TRBJ2-7; D ambiguous. Trimming removed 5 bases from V and 0 bases from J, with 8 bases in between. This CDR3 region has 13 residues. Germline V gene data show CDR1 as SGHNT and CDR2 as YENEEA. CDR3 loop: CASSRTASYEQYF. The CDR3 nucleotides read TGTGCCAGCAGCCGGACGGCCTCCTACGAGCAGTACTTC.

The chain couples TRBV5-1 to TRBJ2-3, with 8 bases matching TRBD2. Trimming cost V 2 bases and J 4 bases; bases outside gene matches: 9. The V gene's germline CDR1 is SGHRS and CDR2 YFSETQ. This CDR3 is built from 16 residues. In nucleotides, the CDR3 is TGCGCCAGCAGCTTCCAGATAGCGGGATTGGCAGATACGCAGTATTTT. Protein product: CASSFQIAGLADTQYF.

This chain joins TRBV7-8 and TRBJ1-2; D unresolved. This CDR3 has 15 amino acids. V lost 2 bases and J lost 4, with 14 bases in between. In germline, CDR1 is SGHVS, CDR2 FQNEAQ. In DNA, the CDR3 is TGTGCCAGCAGCTTATTGTCGGACTCGTCCTATGGCTACACCTTC. Protein sequence: CASSLLSDSSYGYTF.

The chain uses TRBV19 and TRBJ2-2; weak D call: TRBD2 (6 bases). Germline assignment: CDR1 LNHDA and CDR2 SQIVND (reference sequence). Trimming removed 3 bases at V and 1 base at J, with 9 bases between. The CDR3 loop spans 15 amino acids. The CDR3 reads CASSIRAGNTGELFF. The CDR3 region has the DNA TGTGCCAGTAGTATCCGAGCGGGGAACACCGGGGAGCTGTTTTTT.

V gene TRBV2 combines with J gene TRBJ2-7; D is tentatively TRBD1 or TRBD2 (5 bases each). Trimming left V 4 bases short and J 0 bases short, with 16 bases between. In germline, CDR1 is SNHLY, CDR2 FYNNEI. The CDR3 is made up of 16 amino acids. In DNA, the CDR3 is TGTGCCAGCAGTGCCCAGGGCCTGGGGAGCTCCTACGAGCAGTACTTC. This sequence encodes CASSAQGLGSSYEQYF.

CDR3 residues: CASKVGTDTQYF. The CDR3 nucleotides are TGTGCCAGCAAAGTGGGCACAGATACGCAGTATTTT. The chain has TRBV28 and TRBJ2-3; no firm D call. This CDR3 is 12 amino acids long. Deletions cut 7 bases from V and 1 base from J, with 6 bases between. The germline V gene has CDR1 MDHEN and CDR2 SYDVKM.

This sequence joins TRBV11-2 and TRBJ1-1; 8 nucleotides align to TRBD1. Germline loops: CDR1 SGHAT, CDR2 FQNNGV. The CDR3 sequence is 11 residues long. After removal of 3 bases from V and 10 bases from J, the junction contained 1 base not matched to a gene. The CDR3 DNA reads as TGTGCCAGCAGCTTCACAGGGGGAGCTTTCTTT. This translates into CASSFTGGAFF.

A word on this clone: It may be a read error: a sequence one base away is much more abundant. This chain links TRBV19 with TRBJ1-2; unclear D gene. From germline, CDR1 is LNHDA and CDR2 SQIVND (reference sequence). The CDR3 spans 13 residues. Trimming took 0 bases from V and 2 from J, leaving 4 bases between them. CDR3 region: CASSIEQNYGYTF. The CDR3 DNA reads TGTGCCAGTAGTATAGAACAGAACTATGGCTACACCTTC.

This chain joins TRBV28 and TRBJ1-2, with unresolved D. V lost 1 base and J lost 6, with 12 bases in between. CDR1 MDHEN and CDR2 SYDVKM come from the germline V gene. CDR3 length: 14 amino acids. This CDR3 reads CASSLLNSIHGYTF. The CDR3 bases are TGTGCCAGCAGTTTATTAAACAGTATTCATGGCTACACCTTC.

This clone appeared a few times. The V call is TRBV5-4, the J call TRBJ1-5; D gene unclear. CDR1 and CDR2 (germline): SGHNT, YYREEE (reference sequence). CDR3 length: 19 amino acids. The germline V and J ends were trimmed by 0 bases and 6 bases, with 25 bases remaining between them. This chain's CDR3 is CASSLGPPTDTVVGQPQHF. For the CDR3, the DNA is TGTGCCAGCAGCTTGGGGCCACCCACTGACACGGTCGTAGGTCAGCCCCAGCATTTT.

This chain links TRBV5-8 with TRBJ2-6; D may be TRBD1 (5 bases). Trimming stripped 0 bases from V and 2 bases from J, with 6 bases between. CDR3 length equals 15 residues. Germline V gene data show CDR1 as SGHTS and CDR2 as YDEGEE. CDR3 loop: CASSLEGTGANVLTF. DNA of the CDR3: TGTGCCAGCAGCTTGGAGGGGACTGGGGCCAACGTCCTGACTTTC.